These 28 T cell receptor beta chains came from one sample sequenced in a study of blood T cell repertoires in COVID-19. The repertoire was sequenced with immunoSEQ multiplex PCR; TCRdb's copy has only in-frame clones and lacks some. The table has 200,000 to 250,000 clones, approximately 82% seen once. Sequencing used peripheral blood. These receptors were obtained from a woman of 80 years or more with acute or convalescent COVID-19.

This clone was counted between two and nine times. This chain links TRBV21-1 with TRBJ1-2; the table's D gene call, TRBD1, was not cross checked with the DNA. TRBV21-1 is a pseudogene segment. This CDR3 has 15 residues. For the CDR3, the DNA is TGTGCCAGCAGCAAACTAGGACAGGGGAACTATGGCTACACCTTC. Encoded protein: CASSKLGQGNYGYTF.

The J gene is TRBJ2-1, the V gene TRBV2; D may be TRBD2 (5 bases). Germline V gives CDR1 SNHLY, CDR2 FYNNEI. This CDR3 has 15 amino acids. Trimming cost V 3 bases and J 6 bases, with 15 bases left between them. The CDR3: CASSDPYMGSNEQFF. DNA of the CDR3: TGTGCCAGCAGTGATCCGTATATGGGGAGCAATGAGCAGTTCTTC.

The rearrangement uses TRBV6-5 and TRBJ2-7; TRBD2 is a possible D gene (5 bases). The CDR3 runs 14 residues. V shed 1 base and J shed 0 bases, with 7 bases lying between them. Germline V gene lookup returns CDR1 MNHEY and CDR2 SVGAGI. DNA of the CDR3: TGTGCCAGCAGTTACTTCCGGGACTCCTACGAGCAGTACTTC. Translated, it gives CASSYFRDSYEQYF.

This sequence joins TRBV6-6 and TRBJ2-3, with 7 bases aligning to TRBD1. V lost 6 bases and J lost 6; bases outside the gene matches: 15. CDR3 length: 16 amino acids. CDR1 MNHNY and CDR2 SVGAGI come from the germline V gene (reference sequence). The CDR3: CASRLLQGKGSDTQYF. CDR3 bases: TGTGCCAGCAGACTACTACAGGGGAAGGGGTCGGATACGCAGTATTTT.

This clone showed up just a few times. The CDR3 spells CSERDRGNTEAFF. CDR3 sequence (DNA): TGCAGCGAACGGGACAGGGGGAACACTGAAGCTTTCTTT. The chain uses TRBV29-1 and TRBJ1-1; the match to TRBD1 covers 10 bases. The CDR3 is 13 amino acids. Germline CDR1 and CDR2: SQVTM and ANQGSEA. The V and J ends lost 7 bases and 1 base, in that order; junction bases with no gene match: 3.

DNA of the CDR3: TGTGCCAGCAGCTCACCGCCTCATGGAGGGATCAATCAGCCCCAGCATTTT. It is translated as CASSSPPHGGINQPQHF. The rearrangement joins TRBV28 to TRBJ1-5; D not certain. CDR3 length: 17 residues. Germline-derived CDR1 and CDR2 are MDHEN and SYDVKM. V lost 6 bases and J lost 3, with 21 bases in between.

The rearrangement uses TRBV25-1 and TRBJ2-3; maybe TRBD1 (6 bases). From germline, CDR1 is MGHDK and CDR2 SYGVNS. There are 16 residues in the CDR3. V was trimmed by 1 base and J by 0 bases, leaving 11 bases between them. CDR3 amino acids: CASSESGHPSTDTQYF. The DNA of the CDR3 is TGTGCCAGCAGTGAATCGGGACACCCTAGCACAGATACGCAGTATTTT.

V is TRBV6-1 and J is TRBJ2-7; 7 bases fit TRBD1. CDR3 length: 16 amino acids. V shed 1 base and J 0 bases; nucleotides not matched to a gene: 6. Per the germline V gene, CDR1 is MNHNS and CDR2 is SASEGT. The CDR3 protein is CASSEEATGFSYEQYF. Written as DNA, the CDR3 is TGTGCCAGCAGTGAAGAGGCGACAGGGTTCTCCTACGAGCAGTACTTC.

V gene TRBV6-5 combines with J gene TRBJ1-5; weak D call: TRBD1 (6 bases). Trimming stripped 11 bases from V and 5 bases from J, with 16 bases between. This CDR3 has 13 amino acids. From germline, CDR1 is MNHEY and CDR2 SVGAGI. CDR3 amino acids: CAAATGRYQPQHF. The CDR3 DNA follows: TGTGCCGCGGCAACAGGGAGATATCAGCCCCAGCATTTT.

The gene calls are TRBV30 and TRBJ1-3; tentatively, D is TRBD1 (5 bases). Germline loops: CDR1 GTSNPN, CDR2 SVGIG (reference sequence). There are 14 residues in the CDR3. Trimming shortened V by 4 bases and J by 3 bases, and 13 bases separated the two germline ends. The CDR3 DNA follows: TGTGCCTGGAATGTTGGGGGGAATGGAAACACCATATATTTT. Encoded protein: CAWNVGGNGNTIYF.

This clone was seen once. This chain links TRBV9 with TRBJ2-2, with 8 nucleotides matching TRBD2. The CDR3 runs to 16 residues. Looked up from germline, CDR1 is SGDLS and CDR2 is YYNGEE. J lost 1 base, V lost 2 bases, and 4 bases had no gene match. CDR3 amino acids: CASSVSGVMNTGELFF. CDR3 sequence (DNA): TGTGCCAGCAGCGTTAGCGGGGTTATGAACACCGGGGAGCTGTTTTTT.

This chain joins TRBV7-3 and TRBJ1-1; D may be TRBD1 (6 bases). V was shortened by 5 bases and J by 1 base, with 11 bases between the two germline ends. The CDR3 runs to 14 residues. CDR1 SGHTA and CDR2 FQGTGA come from the germline V gene. The CDR3 nucleotides read TGTGCCAGCAGCCCGGGGGGCACGAACACTGAAGCTTTCTTT. This codes for CASSPGGTNTEAFF.

The CDR3 loop is CASSRDRGRGAEAFF. CDR3 bases: TGTGCCAGCAGTCGGGACAGGGGGAGGGGAGCTGAAGCTTTCTTT. The chain uses TRBV2 and TRBJ1-1, with 11 nucleotides matching TRBD1. Germline CDR1 and CDR2: SNHLY and FYNNEI. J gave up 6 bases and V 5 bases, and 8 bases lay outside the gene matches. This CDR3 region has 15 residues.

The V and J genes are TRBV5-1 and TRBJ2-3; 8 bases line up with TRBD1. This CDR3 is built from 14 residues. J was trimmed by 2 bases and V by 4 bases; bases with no gene match: 3. CDR1 is SGHRS, CDR2 YFSETQ, per germline. The CDR3 DNA follows: TGCGCCAGCAGCACCCAGGGGGCCACAGATACGCAGTATTTT. It encodes CASSTQGATDTQYF. The variable domain in full, with the rest retrieved from reference TRBV5-1 and TRBJ2-3, is KAGVTQTPRYLIKTRGQQVTLSCSPISGHRSVSWYQQTPGQGLQFLFEYFSETQRNKGNFPGRFSGRQFSNSRSEMNVSTLELGDSALYLCASSTQGATDTQYFGPGTRLTVL.

The chain has TRBV4-1 and TRBJ2-1, with 8 bases aligning to TRBD1. V lost 1 base to trimming and J lost 6 bases; unmatched junction nucleotides: 20. The CDR3 extends over 20 amino acids. Germline V lookup: CDR1 MGHRA, CDR2 YSYEKL. CDR3 DNA: TGCGCCAGCAGCCAAGGGGCCGGGACAGGAGCCTCCGTAGCCCTCAATGAGCAGTTCTTC. This encodes CASSQGAGTGASVALNEQFF.

This clone was observed once. The V and J genes are TRBV6-5 and TRBJ2-7, with 7 bases identical to TRBD1. The CDR3 spans 13 residues. The trim removed 4 bases at V and 3 bases at J, leaving 3 bases unmatched. The germline gives CDR1 MNHEY, CDR2 SVGAGI. The CDR3 loop is CASSSQGNYEQYF. The CDR3 DNA is TGTGCCAGCAGTTCACAGGGGAACTACGAGCAGTACTTC.

The chain employs TRBV2 and TRBJ1-2, with TRBD1 as a possible D gene (6 bases). This CDR3 comprises 14 residues. Germline CDR1 is SNHLY and CDR2 is FYNNEI. V was cut by 8 bases and J by 8 bases, with 21 bases left in between. CDR3 loop: CASRRTRGLGGYTF. In DNA, the CDR3 is TGTGCCAGCCGCCGTACCAGGGGTCTAGGCGGCTACACCTTC.

This clone has more than one count but fewer than ten. The chain combines TRBV28 with TRBJ2-7, with 9 bases aligning to TRBD1. Germline-derived CDR1 and CDR2 are MDHEN and SYDVKM. V lost 2 bases to trimming and J lost 5 bases; unmatched junction nucleotides: 4. There are 14 residues in the CDR3. In DNA form, the CDR3 reads TGTGCCAGCAGTTTAAAACGACAGGGGGACGAGCAGTACTTC. This gives the protein CASSLKRQGDEQYF.

This clone came up once. V gene TRBV5-1 combines with J gene TRBJ1-1; D ambiguous. The V gene's germline CDR1 is SGHRS and CDR2 YFSETQ. The V end lost 0 bases, the J end lost 1 base, and 4 bases lay between the germline ends. The CDR3 is 13 amino acids. This chain's CDR3 is CASSLAGNTEAFF. CDR3 in DNA: TGCGCCAGCAGCTTGGCAGGGAACACTGAAGCTTTCTTT.

The chain uses TRBV7-2 and TRBJ2-7; 11 nucleotides match TRBD2. Germline CDR1 SGHTA, CDR2 FQGNSA. V trimming: 3 bases; J trimming: 1 base; junction bases outside the gene matches: 5. This CDR3 has 16 residues. CDR3 coding DNA: TGTGCCAGCAGCTTCCTTGGGACTAGCGGTTCCTACGAGCAGTACTTC. Its translation is CASSFLGTSGSYEQYF.

The rearrangement links TRBV3-1 (or the pseudogene TRBV3-2) to TRBJ1-5; D might be TRBD1 (5 bases). Trimming cost V 5 bases and J 7 bases, with 12 bases left between them. The CDR3 runs to 13 residues. The germline V gene encodes CDR1 LGHDT and CDR2 YNNKEL (reference sequence). The CDR3 region is CASSGAPGQPQHF. In DNA form, the CDR3 reads TGTGCCAGCAGCGGGGCACCCGGACAGCCCCAGCATTTT.

J is TRBJ2-4 and V is TRBV19; 11 bases fit TRBD1. Germline loops: CDR1 LNHDA, CDR2 SQIVND (reference sequence). The CDR3 loop spans 14 amino acids. V dropped 4 bases and J dropped 15; count of bases not matched to a gene: 11. Here the CDR3 DNA reads TGTGCCAGTAGTACTTTCCGGGACAGGGGGGATAGGTACTTC. Protein: CASSTFRDRGDRYF.

This chain connects TRBV7-9 to TRBJ2-1, with 8 bases matching TRBD2. The CDR3 spans 16 residues. CDR1 is SEHNR, CDR2 FQNEAQ, per germline (reference sequence). V shed 1 base, J shed 7 bases, and the junction held 9 bases outside the gene matches. CDR3 coding DNA: TGTGCCAGCAGCTTAGTACTGGCGGGGGGTCGAAATGAGCAGTTCTTC. Translation gives CASSLVLAGGRNEQFF.

The chain uses TRBV5-1 and TRBJ1-6; 10 bases are a match to TRBD1. The germline CDR1 and CDR2 sequences are SGHRS and YFSETQ. CDR3 length: 16 residues. V trimming: 0 bases; J trimming: 6 bases; junction bases outside the gene matches: 3. CDR3 sequence reads: CASSLGDRGGNSPLHF. For the CDR3, the DNA is TGCGCCAGCAGCTTGGGGGACAGGGGAGGTAATTCACCCCTCCACTTT. The variable domain in full, with the rest retrieved from reference TRBV5-1 and TRBJ1-6, is KAGVTQTPRYLIKTRGQQVTLSCSPISGHRSVSWYQQTPGQGLQFLFEYFSETQRNKGNFPGRFSGRQFSNSRSEMNVSTLELGDSALYLCASSLGDRGGNSPLHFGNGTRLTVT.

This chain connects TRBV2 to TRBJ1-5; D is ambiguous. Germline V gene sequence: CDR1 SNHLY, CDR2 FYNNEI. V shed 2 bases and J shed 1 base, with 9 bases lying between them. CDR3 length: 15 amino acids. The CDR3 loop is CASSESGLSNQPQHF. CDR3 DNA: TGTGCCAGCAGTGAATCGGGGTTGAGCAATCAGCCCCAGCATTTT.

This sequence joins TRBV18 and TRBJ1-2, with 8 bases matching TRBD1. Trimming cost V 2 bases and J 5 bases; bases outside gene matches: 7. CDR3 length equals 15 residues. Germline V lookup: CDR1 KGHSH, CDR2 LQKENI. DNA for the CDR3: TGTGCCAGCTCACCAAACCGGGGACAGGAATATGGCTACACCTTC. Protein sequence: CASSPNRGQEYGYTF.

The gene calls are TRBV7-2 and TRBJ1-6, with D perhaps TRBD1 (5 bases). Trimming removed 1 base from V and 7 bases from J, with 14 bases in between. The V gene's germline CDR1 is SGHTA and CDR2 FQGNSA. This CDR3 comprises 16 residues. The CDR3 bases are TGTGCCAGCAGCTTAGATCAGGGAAGTTTGAATTCACCCCTCCACTTT. Its protein is CASSLDQGSLNSPLHF.

V gene TRBV2 combines with J gene TRBJ1-1; D unclear. Per germline, CDR1 SNHLY and CDR2 FYNNEI. The CDR3 totals 13 residues. The CDR3 bases are TGTTCCGGGAGAGGGTCGGATGACACTGAAGCTTTCTTT. It specifies CSGRGSDDTEAFF.